The source of this TCR beta chain is a study of blood T cell repertoires in COVID-19. The germline gives CDR1 SEHNR, CDR2 FQNEAQ (reference sequence). This CDR3 region has 14 residues. J lost 7 bases, V lost 5 bases, and 6 bases had no gene match. Repertoires were generated with immunoSEQ multiplex PCR, while TCRdb's copy carries only in-frame clones and drops some. This sample yields about 68,000 clones, of which approximately 88% are seen a single time; around 2% belongs to the top ten. Sample: peripheral blood. The source of this sequence is a human donor in a cohort sampled during active COVID-19. The chain couples TRBV7-9 to TRBJ2-1; 9 bases are a match to TRBD1. The CDR3 DNA follows: TGTGCCAGCAGCGCCGGACAGGGGTGGAATGAGCAGTTCTTC. Protein product: CASSAGQGWNEQFF. The variable domain in full, completed from reference TRBV7-9 and TRBJ2-1, reads DTGVSQNPRHKITKRGQNVTFRCDPISEHNRLYWYRQTLGQGPEFLTYFQNEAQLEKSRLLSDRFSAERPKGSFSTLEIQRTEQGDSAMYLCASSAGQGWNEQFFGPGTRLTVL.